What follows are 6 T cell receptor beta chains derived from one specimen sequenced in a study of blood T cells in healthy people across ages (dated by TCRdb to between 2015 and 2016). The library was prepared using 5' RACE. The instrument was an Illumina HiSeq 2500. A second roughly 6 to 11 cycle PCR used a sample-barcoded 5' primer and a J-beta primer mix. Clones were called with MiXCR by TCRdb after fastp trimmed the public reads at Q25, and only in-frame beta chains were retained. Each CDR3 protein appears once, grouped with its most common genes and DNA. The sample table lists about 1,500,000 distinct CDR3 sequences, 40% to 50% of them with a count of one. The top ten clones comprise 7% to 9.5% of the sample. Input material: blood. The receptors were gathered from a woman between 18 and 30 years old in good health.

This clonotype was seen a few times. A much more abundant neighbour one base away suggests this may be a read error. The genes are TRBV6-6 and TRBJ2-5; 9 bases are shared with TRBD1. The length of the CDR3 is 14 residues. Germline CDR1 is MNHNY and CDR2 is SVGAGI (reference sequence). The V segment lost 7 bases and the J segment 11 bases; nucleotides outside the gene matches: 14. This CDR3 is CASTKGQGKGEQYF. CDR3 nucleotides: TGTGCCAGCACAAAGGGACAGGGTAAAGGTGAGCAGTACTTC.

This chain joins TRBV4-1 and TRBJ2-7, with D tentatively TRBD2 (7 bases). CDR1 MGHRA and CDR2 YSYEKL come from the germline V gene. The CDR3 has 16 amino acids. V lost 0 bases and J lost 1, with 13 bases in between. The CDR3 DNA is TGCGCCAGCAGCCAAGAGGGGGGGCGAGGTTCCTACGAGCAGTACTTC. Translated: CASSQEGGRGSYEQYF.

The chain is built from TRBV29-1 and TRBJ1-3; unclear D gene. The CDR3 spans 12 residues. Germline V gives CDR1 SQVTM, CDR2 ANQGSEA. The ends were cut back, 7 bases at V and 1 base at J, with 8 bases in the middle. The CDR3 region is CSGGPSGNTIYF. The CDR3 bases are TGCAGCGGAGGGCCTTCTGGAAACACCATATATTTT.

This clonotype was counted between two and nine times. V usage is TRBV29-1 and J usage is TRBJ2-7, with D perhaps TRBD1 (5 bases). The CDR3 runs to 12 residues. Deletions cut 6 bases from V and 7 bases from J, with 16 bases between. Germline loops: CDR1 SQVTM, CDR2 ANQGSEA. CDR3 region: CSVVPAGFEQYF. CDR3 DNA: TGCAGCGTCGTTCCGGCAGGGTTTGAGCAGTACTTC.

As regards this clonotype: It is unclear where the CDR3 begins or ends on the DNA, so no DNA is shown, and the CDR3 is as TCRdb lists it. The genes are TRBV2 and TRBJ2-1. A total of 13 residues make up the CDR3, ends included. Germline V gives CDR1 SNHLY, CDR2 FYNNEI. The CDR3 reads CASILDHPNEQFF.

The table lists this clonotype with many counts. The junction departs from the called germline gene at one end, perhaps through a read error. The chain employs TRBV12-3 or TRBV12-4 and TRBJ1-5, with D tentatively TRBD1 (6 bases). The length of the CDR3 is 14 residues. CDR3 nucleotide sequence: TGTGCCAGCAGCTTAGGACAGACTAATCAGCCCCAGCATTTT. Translating it yields CASSLGQTNQPQHF.